The rows below give T cell receptor beta chains drawn from one sample of a study of OX40 agonist ivuxolimab in advanced cancers. Clones were read by immunoSEQ multiplex PCR, and TCRdb kept only the in-frame ones, dropping some. The sample includes tens of thousands of clones, around 81% of them seen just once. The source was CD4+ or CD8+ T cells sorted from blood, collected in a trial of the OX40 agonist ivuxolimab. These receptors were taken from an adult with an advanced solid tumor such as melanoma, head and neck, liver or kidney cancer. Each CDR3 is given with its conserved first and last residue. The order of the fields is clone size, V gene, CDR3 protein. The size of a clone is reported for some rows only, either as once, few or many, or as a class for expanded clones.

-,TRBV7-6,CASSLERAVGTQYF
-,TRBV15,CATSSGGGDTQYF
few,TRBV19,CASSIRQGRSEKLFF
-,TRBV11-3,CASSLGQAGSPLHF
-,TRBV6-1,CASSEAGGMALHF
-,TRBV6-5,CAISESTVPYEQYF
once,TRBV15,CATSSPGGDRRAYNEQFF
once,TRBV11-2,CASSLWTGGSEGYTF
-,TRBV7-2,CASSLGTLETQYF
once,TRBV6-5,CASRPGQTNEKLFF
-,TRBV27,CASSLSAGTDTQYF
-,TRBV4-1,CASSQGPLSGGTTDTQYF
-,TRBV27,CASSLIPTTGANVLTF
-,TRBV28,CASGTQGPGELFF
-,TRBV30,CAWGQAAYEQYF
-,TRBV6-6,CASSLSPDIPYEQYF
-,TRBV28,CASMAYNNQPQHF
-,TRBV7-2,CASSFGGGDQPQHF
-,TRBV2,CASSMKPVANYGYTF
few,TRBV10-3,CAISGAAYNSPLHF
-,TRBV7-2,CASSSRTSGRGNEQFF
-,TRBV7-3,CASSLYSFGEQFF
-,TRBV27,CASSLSYRNTGELFF
-,TRBV7-8,CASSSFRVFGTEAFF
-,TRBV7-8,CASSQRLYTDTQYF
-,TRBV2,CASSEGEWTEAFF
-,TRBV6-4,CASSDGTGGADTQYF
once,TRBV5-5,CASSPGTDQYF
-,TRBV7-9,CAIWGFNEQYF
-,TRBV27,CASSLFSGDKYGYTF
few,TRBV9,CASGLRVRDTQYF
-,TRBV6-6,CASSGRTGGQETQYF
-,TRBV18,CASSKDRGNQPQHF
-,TRBV7-2,CASSFTSFGPHNSPLHF
many,TRBV28,CASSQTTPAGRYSEQYF
-,TRBV6-6,CASSEYTEAFF
-,TRBV2,CASSAIMNTEAFF
-,TRBV27,CASSPGHLIPPPTDTQYF
-,TRBV6-1,CASSEAGGGRSYGYTF
-,TRBV10-3,CAIGAWGNEKLFF
-,TRBV28,CASSLGLARSYNEQFF
few,TRBV6-5,CASREGSGYTF
-,TRBV5-6,CASSRWGNEQFF
once,TRBV7-2,CASSPGLVFGEQFF
few,TRBV15,CATSRDPGAKNEKLFF
-,TRBV7-3,CASSLRGLRTDTQYF
-,TRBV19,CASRIAGASYEQYF
-,TRBV28,CASRPTGLSYNEQFF
-,TRBV4-2,CASSQDITSGSETQYF
-,TRBV28,CASSLQGGNYGYTF
-,TRBV6-1,CASSESPGWETQYF
-,TRBV7-8,CASSSLQEFMGGKDEQYF
-,TRBV11-2,CASSLDVAGAYEQYF
-,TRBV25-1,CAIPAGTGSSATNEKLFF
-,TRBV28,CASSLLRTPYSNQPQHF
-,TRBV9,CASSPRGDTETQYF
-,TRBV28,CASSFDNEQFF
-,TRBV19,CASQFTTGGTEAFF
-,TRBV7-9,CASSLNTEAFF
-,TRBV7-9,CASSSYRDRSYEQYF